The 8 T cell receptor beta chains given below trace back to one sample, sequenced in a study of blood T cell repertoires in COVID-19. Using immunoSEQ multiplex PCR, the repertoire was profiled, and TCRdb retains in-frame clones only, with some absent. The table includes 300,000 or so clones, around 92% detected once. The sequenced material came from peripheral blood. The receptor source for this set is a man younger than 35 who had recovered from COVID-19.

The V gene is TRBV6-4, the J gene TRBJ1-1, with D possibly TRBD1 on 5 matching bases. CDR1 MRHNA and CDR2 SNTAGT come from the germline V gene. Trimming cost V 6 bases and J 3 bases, with 11 bases left between them. The CDR3 has 13 amino acids. CDR3 sequence: CASRETEYTEAFF. The CDR3 DNA is TGTGCCAGCAGGGAGACAGAGTACACTGAAGCTTTCTTT.

The rearrangement joins TRBV5-8 to TRBJ2-3, with 7 bases matching TRBD2. The CDR3 covers 15 residues. J gave up 0 bases and V 6 bases, and 7 bases lay outside the gene matches. Germline assignment: CDR1 SGHTS and CDR2 YDEGEE. The CDR3 DNA follows: TGTGCCAGCACGGCGGGTAGCGGGAGCACAGATACGCAGTATTTT. Its protein product is CASTAGSGSTDTQYF.

The chain uses TRBV7-9 and TRBJ2-2, with a weak D call TRBD2 (5 bases). The germline V and J ends were trimmed by 5 bases and 8 bases, with 9 bases remaining between them. Germline assignment: CDR1 SEHNR and CDR2 FQNEAQ (reference sequence). The CDR3 length is 12 residues. CDR3 sequence reads: CASSTRGGELFF. The DNA for the CDR3 is TGTGCCAGCAGCACCCGAGGGGGGGAGCTGTTTTTT.

The V gene is TRBV19, the J gene TRBJ1-1, with a possible D match to TRBD1 (5 bases). Germline V gives CDR1 LNHDA, CDR2 SQIVND (reference sequence). V was pared by 5 bases and J by 1 base, with 5 bases between. This CDR3 region has 12 residues. The CDR3 DNA follows: TGTGCCAGTAGTGACAGGAACACTGAAGCTTTCTTT. Amino acids: CASSDRNTEAFF.

The rearrangement links TRBV4-1 to TRBJ1-6, with 8 bases that match TRBD1. Germline V gene data show CDR1 as MGHRA and CDR2 as YSYEKL. This CDR3 has 19 residues. J gave up 0 bases and V 0 bases, and 7 bases lay outside the gene matches. In DNA form, the CDR3 reads TGCGCCAGCAGCCAAGAAGCAGGGGGCCTCAGCTCCTATAATTCACCCCTCCACTTT. Encoded protein: CASSQEAGGLSSYNSPLHF.

The chain couples TRBV7-9 to TRBJ1-1; D is perhaps TRBD1 (5 bases). CDR1 is SEHNR, CDR2 FQNEAQ, per germline (reference sequence). The CDR3 runs to 15 residues. V was cut by 1 base and J by 2 bases, with 11 bases left in between. The CDR3 reads CASSLEPGTNTEAFF. The CDR3, as DNA: TGTGCCAGCAGCTTAGAGCCGGGGACTAACACTGAAGCTTTCTTT.

This rearrangement joins TRBV28 to TRBJ1-2, with a weak D call TRBD1 (6 bases). There are 15 residues in the CDR3. The V end lost 2 bases, the J end lost 8 bases, and 18 bases lay between the germline ends. The germline V gene has CDR1 MDHEN and CDR2 SYDVKM. The CDR3 spells CASSLPGVKAYGYTF. The CDR3 nucleotides are TGTGCCAGCAGTTTACCAGGGGTTAAGGCCTACGGCTACACCTTC.

The chain combines TRBV6-5 with TRBJ1-2, with a tentative D call TRBD1 (5 bases). Germline V lookup: CDR1 MNHEY, CDR2 SVGAGI. The V gene lost 0 bases and the J gene lost 0 bases, with 8 bases spanning the gap. The CDR3 is 15 amino acids. The CDR3, as DNA: TGTGCCAGCAGTTACTCTCAGGGTACTAACTATGGCTACACCTTC. Translated, it gives CASSYSQGTNYGYTF.